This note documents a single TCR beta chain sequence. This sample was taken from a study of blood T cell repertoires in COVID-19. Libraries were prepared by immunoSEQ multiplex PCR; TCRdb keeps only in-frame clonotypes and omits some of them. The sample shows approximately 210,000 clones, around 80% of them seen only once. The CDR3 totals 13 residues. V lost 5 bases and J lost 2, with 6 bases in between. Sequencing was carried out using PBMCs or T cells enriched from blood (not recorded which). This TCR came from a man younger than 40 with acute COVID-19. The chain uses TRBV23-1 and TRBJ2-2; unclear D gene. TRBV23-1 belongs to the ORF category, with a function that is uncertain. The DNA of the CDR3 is TGCGCCAGCAGTTATCCTAACACCGGGGAGCTGTTTTTT. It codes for CASSYPNTGELFF.